A single sample is the source of the 12 T cell receptor beta chains below, sequenced in a study of identical twins. TCRdb itself ran the 5' RACE reads through MiXCR, one entry per CDR3 protein. This sample yields 650,000 to 800,000 distinct CDR3 sequences, of which about 9.4% are seen a single time; 0.85% to 1% belongs to the top ten. These records were also assigned to another study, of yellow fever vaccine responses in identical twins.

The sample was PBMCs. Every receptor here comes from a young woman in good health.

This clonotype was observed at least ten times. The CDR3 loop reads CSVEVQTTYYEQYF. The CDR3, as DNA: TGCAGCGTTGAAGTACAGACTACCTACTACGAGCAGTACTTC. The V and J genes are TRBV29-1 and TRBJ2-7, with D perhaps TRBD2 (5 bases). V lost 1 base to trimming and J lost 3 bases, with 13 bases between them. CDR1 and CDR2 from the germline V gene are SQVTM and ANQGSEA. The length of the CDR3 is 14 residues.

In its sample, this clonotype was seen many times. The chain couples TRBV7-9 to TRBJ2-1, with 8 bases fitting TRBD1. Germline assignment: CDR1 SEHNR and CDR2 FQNEAQ (reference sequence). V dropped 5 bases and J dropped 6; count of bases not matched to a gene: 6. This CDR3 is 14 amino acids long. CDR3 sequence (DNA): TGTGCCAGCAGCCCAAGACAGGGGAGCAATGAGCAGTTCTTC. This encodes CASSPRQGSNEQFF.

This clonotype was counted ten times or more. This chain links TRBV5-1 with TRBJ2-2; TRBD1 agrees at 7 bases. Germline V gene lookup returns CDR1 SGHRS and CDR2 YFSETQ. V was clipped by 4 bases and J by 3 bases; unmatched bases: 6. This CDR3 contains 15 residues. CDR3 bases: TGCGCCAGCAGCCCCGGACAGGTAGACACCGGGGAGCTGTTTTTT. As protein: CASSPGQVDTGELFF.

V is TRBV11-2 and J is TRBJ2-3, with D perhaps TRBD2 (6 bases). There are 15 residues in the CDR3. Germline assignment: CDR1 SGHAT and CDR2 FQNNGV. The ends were cut back, 6 bases at V and 9 bases at J, with 22 bases in the middle. This CDR3 reads CASSLNPMEGRTQYF. The CDR3 nucleotides are TGTGCCAGCAGTTTAAACCCCATGGAGGGGCGCACGCAGTATTTT.

V usage is TRBV10-3 and J usage is TRBJ2-7, with 9 bases lining up with TRBD1. J gave up 4 bases and V 10 bases, and 8 bases lay outside the gene matches. The germline CDR1 and CDR2 sequences are ENHRY and SYGVKD. The CDR3 has 13 amino acids. The chain's CDR3 is CASTGTGLYEQYF. The CDR3 DNA reads as TGTGCCAGCACCGGGACAGGGTTGTACGAGCAGTACTTC.

This clonotype occurred a few times. This chain uses TRBV12-3 or TRBV12-4 with TRBJ2-7; TRBD1 or TRBD2 may be the D gene (6 bases each). V lost 2 bases and J 5 bases, leaving 22 bases between the germline ends. CDR3 length: 17 amino acids. This chain's CDR3 is CASSLTLPGAPNNEQYF. The CDR3 DNA sequence: TGTGCCAGCAGTTTAACCCTCCCGGGGGCTCCAAACAACGAGCAGTACTTC.

This clonotype was found a few times. The gene calls are TRBV10-3 and TRBJ2-1; tentative D call: TRBD1 (6 bases). CDR3 length: 12 residues. With 7 bases removed from V and 10 bases from J, the gap between germline ends came to 14 bases. CDR1 ENHRY and CDR2 SYGVKD come from the germline V gene. CDR3 sequence: CAINPSQGEQFF. CDR3 nucleotide sequence: TGTGCCATCAACCCCTCACAGGGCGAGCAGTTCTTC.

This clonotype has a single count. This chain joins TRBV30 and TRBJ2-7; D perhaps matches TRBD1 (6 bases). From germline, CDR1 is GTSNPN and CDR2 SVGIG (reference sequence). The V end lost 5 bases, the J end lost 3 bases, and 14 bases lay between the germline ends. The CDR3 loop spans 13 amino acids. CDR3 loop: CAWATGVGYEQYF. CDR3 nucleotide sequence: TGTGCCTGGGCGACAGGTGTGGGCTACGAGCAGTACTTC.

This chain links TRBV29-1 with TRBJ1-5; no reliable D call. The CDR3 length is 12 residues. The V end was cut by 7 bases, the J end by 9 bases, with 16 bases between. Germline V gene data show CDR1 as SQVTM and CDR2 as ANQGSEA. The CDR3 nucleotides are TGCAGCGCCCTAACGGCGGGTGGGCCCCAGCATTTT. Translating gives CSALTAGGPQHF.

The sample holds a few counts of this clonotype. The chain couples TRBV5-6 to TRBJ1-2; no definite D call. The V and J ends lost 0 bases and 0 bases respectively, with 9 bases between them. The germline CDR1 and CDR2 sequences are SGHDT and YYEEEE. The CDR3 contains 15 residues. The CDR3 region has the DNA TGTGCCAGCAGCTTGGGGCCAGCAACTAACTATGGCTACACCTTC. It yields the protein CASSLGPATNYGYTF. Variable domain in full (rest from reference TRBV5-6 and TRBJ1-2): DAGVTQSPTHLIKTRGQQVTLRCSPKSGHDTVSWYQQALGQGPQFIFQYYEEEERQRGNFPDRFSGHQFPNYSSELNVNALLLGDSALYLCASSLGPATNYGYTFGSGTRLTVV.

This clonotype was picked up many times. V usage is TRBV5-1 and J usage is TRBJ2-3; the D gene is possibly TRBD1 (6 bases). Trimming removed 4 bases at V and 1 base at J, with 13 bases between. This CDR3 comprises 15 residues. Germline CDR1 is SGHRS and CDR2 is YFSETQ. The CDR3 loop reads CASSTEGGGTDTQYF. The CDR3 DNA reads TGCGCCAGCAGCACCGAAGGGGGAGGCACAGATACGCAGTATTTT.

There are many counts of this clonotype. This chain uses TRBV4-3 with TRBJ2-2, with TRBD2 matching 12 bases. CDR1 LGHNA and CDR2 YSLEER come from the germline V gene. V was pared by 1 base and J by 4 bases, with 7 bases of the junction left unmatched. This CDR3 spans 18 amino acids. DNA for the CDR3: TGCGCCAGCAGCCAAGGTGCCGGGACTAGCGGGTTCACCGGGGAGCTGTTTTTT. Translating it yields CASSQGAGTSGFTGELFF.